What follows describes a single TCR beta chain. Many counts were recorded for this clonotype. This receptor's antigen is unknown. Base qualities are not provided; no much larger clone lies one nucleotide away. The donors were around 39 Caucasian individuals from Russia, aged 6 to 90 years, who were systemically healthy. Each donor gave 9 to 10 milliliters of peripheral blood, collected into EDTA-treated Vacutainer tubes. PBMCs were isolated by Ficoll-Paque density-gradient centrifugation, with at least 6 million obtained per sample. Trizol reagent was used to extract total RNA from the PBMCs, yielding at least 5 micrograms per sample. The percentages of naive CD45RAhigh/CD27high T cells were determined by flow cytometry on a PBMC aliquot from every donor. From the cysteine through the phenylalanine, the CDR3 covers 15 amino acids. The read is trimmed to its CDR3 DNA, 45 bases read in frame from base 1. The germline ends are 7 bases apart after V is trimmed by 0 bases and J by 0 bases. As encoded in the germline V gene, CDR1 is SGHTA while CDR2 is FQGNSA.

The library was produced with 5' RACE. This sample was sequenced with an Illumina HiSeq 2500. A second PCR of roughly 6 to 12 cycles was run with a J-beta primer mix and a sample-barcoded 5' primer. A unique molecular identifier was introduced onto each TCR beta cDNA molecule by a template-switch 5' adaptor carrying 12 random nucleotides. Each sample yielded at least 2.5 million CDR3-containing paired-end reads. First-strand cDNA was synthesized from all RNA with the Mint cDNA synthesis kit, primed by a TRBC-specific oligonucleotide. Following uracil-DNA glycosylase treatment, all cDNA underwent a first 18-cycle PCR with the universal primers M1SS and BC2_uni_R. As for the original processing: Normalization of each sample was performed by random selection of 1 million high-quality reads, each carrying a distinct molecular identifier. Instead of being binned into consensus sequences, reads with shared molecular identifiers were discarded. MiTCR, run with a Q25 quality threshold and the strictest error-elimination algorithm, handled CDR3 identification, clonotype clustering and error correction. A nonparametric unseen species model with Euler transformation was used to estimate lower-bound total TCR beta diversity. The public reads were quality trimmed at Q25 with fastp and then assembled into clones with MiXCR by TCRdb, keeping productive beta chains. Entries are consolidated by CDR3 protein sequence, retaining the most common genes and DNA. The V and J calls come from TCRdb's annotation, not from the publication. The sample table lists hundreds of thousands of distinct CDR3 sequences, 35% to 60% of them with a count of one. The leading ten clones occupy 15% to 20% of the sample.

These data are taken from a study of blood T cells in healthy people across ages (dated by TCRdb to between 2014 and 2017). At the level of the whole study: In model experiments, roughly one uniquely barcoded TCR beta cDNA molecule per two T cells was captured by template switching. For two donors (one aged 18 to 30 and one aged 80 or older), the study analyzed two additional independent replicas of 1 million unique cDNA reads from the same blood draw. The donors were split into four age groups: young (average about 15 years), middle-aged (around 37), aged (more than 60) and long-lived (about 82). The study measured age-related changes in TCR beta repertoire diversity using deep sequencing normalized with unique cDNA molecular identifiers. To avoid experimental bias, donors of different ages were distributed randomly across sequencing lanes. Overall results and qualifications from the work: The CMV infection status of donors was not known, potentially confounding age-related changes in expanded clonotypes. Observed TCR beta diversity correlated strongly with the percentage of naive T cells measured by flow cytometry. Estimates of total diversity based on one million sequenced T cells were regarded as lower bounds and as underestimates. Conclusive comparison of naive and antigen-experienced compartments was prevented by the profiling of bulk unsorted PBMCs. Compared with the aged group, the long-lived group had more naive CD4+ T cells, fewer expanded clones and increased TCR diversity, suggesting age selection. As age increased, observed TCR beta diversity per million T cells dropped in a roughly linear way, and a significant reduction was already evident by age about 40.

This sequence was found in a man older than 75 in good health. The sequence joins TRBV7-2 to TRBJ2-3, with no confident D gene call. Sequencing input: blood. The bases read TGTGCCAGCAGCTTAGCGGCATTAAGCACAGATACGCAGTATTTT. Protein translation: CASSLAALSTDTQYF.